This is a list of T cell receptor beta chains from one sample in a study of vaccination and CD4 T cells after COVID-19. TCRdb reprocessed the PCR reads with MiXCR, giving one entry per CDR3 protein. Among about 20,000 distinct CDR3 sequences listed, about 60% were seen once. The specimen comprised CD4+ T cells from blood, sampled before SARS-CoV-2 vaccination. These receptors were collected from a human donor who had recovered from COVID-19. Each CDR3 is given with its conserved first and last residue. A D gene is named only where the DNA matches it firmly. A clone size is listed for some rows: how often the clone was seen (once, few, many), or a class if it is expanded.

v_gene	abundance	d_gene	j_gene	CDR3nt	CDR3aa
TRBV20-1	once	NA	TRBJ2-6	TGCAGTGCTAGAAGATTTGGGAGCTCTGGGGCCAACGTCCTGACTTTC	CSARRFGSSGANVLTF
TRBV19	few	NA	TRBJ2-3	TGTGCCAGTTCGCCGGGGAGCACAGATACGCAGTATTTT	CASSPGSTDTQYF
TRBV6-1	NA	TRBD2	TRBJ2-7	TGTGCCAGCAGGCCCCGGGAGGGCGTCTCCTACGAGCAGTACTTC	CASRPREGVSYEQYF
TRBV20-1	NA	NA	TRBJ2-5	TGCAGTGCTAGTTTGGGTGGAGAGACCCAGTACTTC	CSASLGGETQYF
TRBV4-2	once	TRBD1	TRBJ1-2	TGTGCTAGCAGCAGCCATACCAGGACAGGGGAAGGAGATGGCTACACCTTC	CASSSHTRTGEGDGYTF
TRBV6-1	few	TRBD1	TRBJ2-3	TGTGCCAGCATCCAGGGGGCAGCGGTTACAGATACGCAGTATTTT	CASIQGAAVTDTQYF
TRBV6-2/TRBV6-3	NA	NA	TRBJ2-5	TGTGCCAGCAGCGCCGGACCGAGAGGGGAGACCCAGTACTTC	CASSAGPRGETQYF
TRBV2	NA	NA	TRBJ2-5	TGTGCCACCAAGCTCGGCGAGACCCAGTACTTC	CATKLGETQYF
TRBV19	NA	TRBD2	TRBJ2-3	TGTGCCAGTAGTATGAGGGACAGACCGGGACTAGCGGGAGATAGCACAGATACGCAGTATTTT	CASSMRDRPGLAGDSTDTQYF
TRBV28	NA	TRBD2	TRBJ2-1	TGTGCCAGCTACGCCGGCGGGAGTTCCCACAATGAGCAGTTCTTC	CASYAGGSSHNEQFF
TRBV19	NA	NA	TRBJ2-5	TGTGCCAGTAGTATGGGGGGACAGTTTCAAGAGACCCAGTACTTC	CASSMGGQFQETQYF
TRBV28	NA	NA	TRBJ1-4	TGTGCCAGCAGCCACAGGGAGGGTAATGAAAAACTGTTTTTT	CASSHREGNEKLFF
TRBV7-2	NA	NA	TRBJ1-2	TGTGCCAGCAGCTTAGGGTGGAGTGGCTACACCTTC	CASSLGWSGYTF
TRBV5-1	NA	NA	TRBJ2-7	TGCGCCAGCAGCCCGGGTCTAGCCTACGAGCAGTACTTC	CASSPGLAYEQYF
TRBV25-1	NA	NA	TRBJ1-5	TGTGCCAGCGGGGAGCAGGGAAATCAGCCCCAGCATTTT	CASGEQGNQPQHF
TRBV7-9	NA	TRBD1	TRBJ2-3	TGTGCCAGCAGCTCAGGAGGACAGGGGGCCACAGATACGCAGTATTTT	CASSSGGQGATDTQYF
TRBV28	few	NA	TRBJ2-6	TGTGCCAGCAGTCCTAATCCAGGGACTGGGGCCAACGTCCTGACTTTC	CASSPNPGTGANVLTF
TRBV29-1	NA	NA	TRBJ1-4	TGCAGCGGACATTTCGGAGAAAAACTGTTTTTT	CSGHFGEKLFF
TRBV7-3	NA	NA	TRBJ1-1	TGTGCCAGCAGCCAGGGTACGAACACTGAAGCTTTCTTT	CASSQGTNTEAFF
TRBV19	once	NA	TRBJ2-3	TGTGCCAGTAGTTCTTCCCTCGGCGGGACCCGCACAGATACGCAGTATTTT	CASSSSLGGTRTDTQYF
TRBV10-1	NA	NA	TRBJ2-3	TGCGCCAGCAGTGAGTCGGACACAGATACGCAGTATTTT	CASSESDTDTQYF
TRBV4-1	NA	NA	TRBJ2-5	TGCGCCAGCAGCCCTTCCGACAGTCAAGAGACCCAGTACTTC	CASSPSDSQETQYF
TRBV20-1	NA	NA	TRBJ2-3	TGCAGTGCTAGAGACCCGATCACAGATACGCAGTATTTT	CSARDPITDTQYF
TRBV20-1	few	NA	TRBJ2-5	TGCAGTGCCCACGGGAACTCTTACCAAGAGACCCAGTACTTC	CSAHGNSYQETQYF
TRBV29-1	NA	NA	TRBJ2-5	TGCAGCGTCGCGCTGCAGGCTCGGGGTGAGACCCAGTACTTC	CSVALQARGETQYF
TRBV5-4	NA	TRBD1	TRBJ2-5	TGTGCCAGCAGACCTCCGGACAGGGGAGGTACCCAGTACTTC	CASRPPDRGGTQYF
TRBV7-2	NA	TRBD2	TRBJ2-5	TGTGCCAGCAGCCAGGGACTAGCGGCGTACCAAGAGACCCAGTACTTC	CASSQGLAAYQETQYF
TRBV11-2	NA	NA	TRBJ1-2	TGTGCCAGCAGCCCAGACGGTTCCTATGGCTACACCTTC	CASSPDGSYGYTF
TRBV6-1	NA	TRBD1	TRBJ2-6	TGTGCCAGCAGAGCGCGACCGGGACAGGGCTCTGGGGCCAACGTCCTGACTTTC	CASRARPGQGSGANVLTF
TRBV6-2/TRBV6-3	NA	NA	TRBJ1-5	TGTGCCAGCAGTTACTCGACAGTAACATATAGCAATCAGCCCCAGCATTTT	CASSYSTVTYSNQPQHF
TRBV27	few	TRBD1	TRBJ1-5	TGTGCCAGCAGTCCTCGGACAGGGATTGGTCAGCCCCAGCATTTT	CASSPRTGIGQPQHF
TRBV7-2	NA	NA	TRBJ2-2	TGTGCCAGCAGCCCGCGGGGGCAGGGGAGTTGGGAGCTGTTTTTT	CASSPRGQGSWELFF
TRBV10-1	NA	NA	TRBJ2-5	TGCGCCAGCAGTGAGTCGGGCAGCCCAGCTCGGTACTTC	CASSESGSPARYF
TRBV10-1	few	NA	TRBJ2-2	TGCGCCAGCAGTGTTTCACCGGAAAACGGGGAGCTGTTTTTT	CASSVSPENGELFF
TRBV7-9	few	TRBD1	TRBJ1-2	TGTGCCAGCAGCCCTGGACAGGGGGCGATCTATGGCTACACCTTC	CASSPGQGAIYGYTF
TRBV6-1	NA	TRBD1	TRBJ1-1	TGTGCCAGCAGTGCACGCCGCGGAAAAGGGGGCGCGGGGTACACTGAAGCTTTCTTT	CASSARRGKGGAGYTEAFF
TRBV21-1	few	NA	TRBJ1-5	TGTGCCAGCGGACCCAATCAGCCCCAGCATTTT	CASGPNQPQHF
TRBV28	NA	TRBD1	TRBJ1-1	TGTGCCAGCAGTGCGACAGGGGGCGCTCACACTGAAGCTTTCTTT	CASSATGGAHTEAFF
TRBV20-1	NA	TRBD2	TRBJ2-1	TGCAGTGCTAGCGGGGGGGGGAATGAGCAGTTCTTC	CSASGGGNEQFF
TRBV7-2	NA	TRBD1	TRBJ1-1	TGTGCCAGCAGCCCAGGCGGGGACAGCAAACAGGCTTTCTTT	CASSPGGDSKQAFF
TRBV20-1	NA	TRBD1	TRBJ1-2	TGCAGTGCTAGAGAGGAGACAGGGTTATATGGCTACACCTTC	CSAREETGLYGYTF
TRBV6-1	NA	NA	TRBJ2-5	TGTGCCAGCAGTGAACCAGGGTGGGCGACCCAGTACTTC	CASSEPGWATQYF
TRBV20-1	NA	NA	TRBJ1-5	TGCAGTGCTACCGACCAAAAAGGACGGGTGAATCAGCCCCAGCATTTT	CSATDQKGRVNQPQHF
TRBV20-1	NA	TRBD1	TRBJ1-6	TGCAGTGCTCCACTACAGGGGTTGAATTCACCCCTCCACTTT	CSAPLQGLNSPLHF
TRBV10-1	NA	TRBD1	TRBJ2-5	TGCGCCAGCAGTGGCACCAGGGGGCAGGAGACCCAGTACTTC	CASSGTRGQETQYF
TRBV30	few	NA	TRBJ2-7	TGTGCCTGGAACGCGGATAGCTCCTACGAGCAGTACTTC	CAWNADSSYEQYF
TRBV4-1	NA	TRBD1	TRBJ2-7	TGCGCCAGCAGCCAAGATGTGGGGACAGGGTCCTACGAGCAGTACTTC	CASSQDVGTGSYEQYF
TRBV6-2/TRBV6-3	few	NA	TRBJ2-3	TGTGCCAGCAGTTCGGACACCAGCACAGATACGCAGTATTTT	CASSSDTSTDTQYF
TRBV18	few	NA	TRBJ2-3	TGTGCCAGCTCACCCAGGCAGGTTCAAGCCACAGATACGCAGTATTTT	CASSPRQVQATDTQYF
TRBV28	NA	TRBD1	TRBJ2-7	TGTGCCAGCAGTCTAACGGACAGGCTTGAGCAGTACTTC	CASSLTDRLEQYF
TRBV6-1	NA	NA	TRBJ2-3	TGTGCCAGCAGTGAAATGGGGAGCTCCACGCAGTATTTT	CASSEMGSSTQYF
TRBV6-1	NA	NA	TRBJ1-5	TGTGCCAGCAGTGAGGGGGAGGGGCAGCCCCAGCATTTT	CASSEGEGQPQHF
TRBV7-2	NA	TRBD1	TRBJ2-7	TGTGCCAGCAGCTTAGGCCGGGACAGGCCGTACGAGCAGTACTTC	CASSLGRDRPYEQYF
TRBV2	NA	TRBD1	TRBJ1-5	TGTGCCAGCAGTGCTGGACAGGTGAATCAGCCCCAGCATTTT	CASSAGQVNQPQHF
TRBV27	NA	NA	TRBJ2-2	TGTGCCAGCAGTTTAGATCGCCAGGGGCGATGGCGTAACACCGGGGAGCTGTTTTTT	CASSLDRQGRWRNTGELFF
TRBV7-2	NA	NA	TRBJ2-1	TGTGCCAGCAGCTTAGCGCGAAACGCGTACAATGAGCAGTTCTTC	CASSLARNAYNEQFF